A single sample is the source of the 13 T cell receptor beta chains below, sequenced in a study of response to subunit inactivated influenza vaccine. TCRdb analysed the RT-PCR reads with MiXCR anew, one entry per CDR3 protein. The profile shows roughly 760,000 distinct CDR3 sequences, 20% to 25% of them singletons. The sequenced sample was PBMCs from blood, obtained roughly 5 days after vaccination. The receptors shown here come from a man aged 50-59 years who received an inactivated influenza vaccine.

V usage is TRBV5-1 and J usage is TRBJ2-3; no definite D call. The germline V gene encodes CDR1 SGHRS and CDR2 YFSETQ. Trimming shortened V by 0 bases and J by 1 base, and 15 bases separated the two germline ends. The CDR3 spans 17 residues. The CDR3 DNA is TGCGCCAGCAGCTTGGCCCTTGGTGCCATGGGCACAGATACGCAGTATTTT. It specifies CASSLALGAMGTDTQYF.

The J gene is TRBJ1-5, the V gene TRBV19, with D possibly TRBD1 on 6 matching bases. Germline CDR1 reads LNHDA; CDR2 reads SQIVND (reference sequence). This CDR3 is built from 12 residues. Between the trimmed V and J ends, which lost 7 bases and 4 bases, there was a span of 8 bases. The CDR3 is CASTTGNQPQHF. In DNA, the CDR3 is TGTGCCAGTACCACAGGGAATCAGCCCCAGCATTTT.

The chain uses TRBV12-3 or TRBV12-4 and TRBJ1-6; 9 bases line up with TRBD1. CDR3 size: 16 residues. V lost 5 bases and J lost 7; bases outside the gene matches: 9. The CDR3 loop reads CASSPPPGTGNSPLHF. DNA for the CDR3: TGTGCCAGCAGTCCCCCTCCAGGGACAGGGAATTCACCCCTCCACTTT.

V and J are TRBV20-1 and TRBJ2-3; possibly TRBD2 for D (6 bases). Trimming shortened V by 3 bases and J by 5 bases, and 21 bases separated the two germline ends. Germline-derived CDR1 and CDR2 are DFQATT and SNEGSKA (reference sequence). This CDR3 spans 16 amino acids. The chain's CDR3 is CSARGLNRGQRDTQYF. The CDR3 DNA sequence: TGCAGTGCTAGGGGACTGAATCGAGGGCAGAGAGATACGCAGTATTTT.

This clonotype occurred a few times. The rearrangement uses TRBV15 and TRBJ2-1; 13 bases agree with TRBD2. The CDR3 covers 15 residues. V lost 3 bases, J lost 9 bases, and 5 bases stayed unmatched. Germline V gene data show CDR1 as LNHNV and CDR2 as YYDKDF (reference sequence). The CDR3 coding sequence is TGTGCCACCAGCAGTACTAGCGGGAGGGCCAGTGAGCAGTTCTTC. Residues: CATSSTSGRASEQFF.

A few counts support this clonotype. This CDR3 is CASSKHVGTYEQYF. CDR3 nucleotides: TGCGCCAGCAGTAAACATGTCGGTACCTACGAGCAGTACTTC. The rearrangement joins TRBV5-1 to TRBJ2-7; D unresolved. The length of the CDR3 is 14 residues. V lost 5 bases, J lost 2 bases, and 14 bases lay in between. Germline CDR1 and CDR2: SGHRS and YFSETQ.

This clonotype has only a few counts. This CDR3 reads CASSLEPAGGTDTQYF. Here the CDR3 DNA reads TGCGCCAGCAGCTTGGAGCCAGCGGGGGGGACAGATACGCAGTATTTT. The chain links TRBV5-1 to TRBJ2-3; 10 bases fit TRBD2. With V trimmed by 0 bases and J by 3 bases, 4 bases remained unmatched. CDR1 SGHRS and CDR2 YFSETQ come from the germline V gene. CDR3 length: 16 residues.

V is TRBV29-1 and J is TRBJ2-1, with 9 bases fitting TRBD1. Per the germline V gene, CDR1 is SQVTM and CDR2 is ANQGSEA. The CDR3 runs 12 residues. CDR3 nucleotides: TGCAGAAGACAGGGGGTCTTGGGAGCGCAGTTCTTC. It translates to CRRQGVLGAQFF.

This clonotype was recorded many times. The chain joins TRBV5-1 to TRBJ2-7; D remains unclear. The V gene's germline CDR1 is SGHRS and CDR2 YFSETQ. The CDR3 sequence is 11 residues long. Trimming took off 4 bases at V and 3 bases at J, with 5 bases between the two ends. The CDR3 sequence: CASSADYEQYF. CDR3 in DNA: TGCGCCAGCAGCGCAGACTACGAGCAGTACTTC.

The chain carries TRBV15 and TRBJ1-4, with D uncertain. V was shortened by 3 bases and J by 11 bases, with 13 bases between the two germline ends. This CDR3 is built from 13 residues. Germline V gene data show CDR1 as LNHNV and CDR2 as YYDKDF (reference sequence). The CDR3 bases are TGTGCCACCAGCAGGGAGCTGAATGGGAAACTGTTTTTT. The encoded protein is CATSRELNGKLFF.

The rearrangement joins TRBV27 to TRBJ2-7, with 9 positions matching TRBD2. V was pared by 3 bases and J by 3 bases, with 9 bases of the junction left unmatched. Germline loops: CDR1 MNHEY, CDR2 SMNVEV (reference sequence). This CDR3 is built from 16 residues. The CDR3 loop is CASSFSLSGGSYEQYF. CDR3 DNA sequence: TGTGCCAGCAGTTTCTCGTTGAGCGGGGGGAGCTACGAGCAGTACTTC.

The J gene is TRBJ2-3, the V gene TRBV27, with 8 bases matching TRBD1. V lost 0 bases, J lost 4 bases, and 6 bases stayed unmatched. This CDR3 is built from 16 residues. CDR1 and CDR2 from the germline V gene are MNHEY and SMNVEV (reference sequence). The CDR3 region has the DNA TGTGCCAGCAGTTTATCTGGGACAGGAAGGGCAGATACGCAGTATTTT. Protein: CASSLSGTGRADTQYF.

The chain has TRBV20-1 and TRBJ2-7; D is undetermined. The CDR3 totals 12 residues. V was pared by 5 bases and J by 7 bases, with 15 bases between. Germline assignment: CDR1 DFQATT and CDR2 SNEGSKA (reference sequence). The DNA for the CDR3 is TGCAGTGCTGCTCGGTCCGCGCGTGAGCAGTACTTC. Amino acids: CSAARSAREQYF.